Reported below is one T cell receptor (beta chain). The target of this receptor is not known. This sample was included in a study of monozygotic twins with inflammatory bowel disease (dated by TCRdb to between 2017 and 2020). Study-wide context: A total of 28 monozygotic twin pairs were included in the full study, comprising nine German pairs (four IBD-concordant, five IBD-discordant) and 19 IBD-discordant Danish pairs. The search for disease-associated traits relied mainly on comparing IBD patients with their genetically identical healthy co-twins within discordant pairs. Each individual had, on average, about 151 000 unique TCRalpha sequences and 181 000 unique TCRbeta sequences available for analysis.

Library construction relied on 5' RACE. The input for every TCR library was roughly 4,000 ng of total RNA. cDNA was synthesized with SMARTScribe reverse transcriptase in eight separate reactions per sample. During cDNA synthesis, template switching was used to introduce unique molecular identifiers that contained a 6-nucleotide sample barcode. TCRalpha and TCRbeta cDNA was amplified in two nested PCRs of 16 and 9 cycles, and bead purification was carried out after each PCR. Before amplification, the cDNA was both treated with uracil DNA-glycosylase and purified with the QIAquick PCR purification kit. The second PCR was the step at which Illumina TruSeq-compatible adapters and sample-specific barcodes were added. Library quality and concentration were checked on TapeStation and Qubit, and libraries were pooled at about 5 ng each. Sequencing of pooled libraries was carried out on an Illumina HiSeq2500 single-index Rapid Run using 2 x 100 bp reads and custom sequencing primers. The authors' pipeline ran thus. MiGEC version 1.2.6 was used for UMI-based consensus assembly to correct PCR and sequencing errors. MiXCR version 2.1.1 was used to carry out V(D)J alignment, clonotype assembly and CDR3 extraction. Normalisation of gene usage, clonotype sharing and MAIT/NKT TCR abundance was achieved by analysing the top 1000, 10 000 and 20 000 clonotypes per sample. Diversity was computed as the inverse Simpson index with the vegan R package after downsampling to 27 000 UMIs. Paired Mann-Whitney U tests were applied to discordant twin pairs, with Benjamini-Hochberg correction for multiple testing. TCRdb reprocessed the sequencing reads and holds a single record per CDR3 protein sequence, with no DNA. For this entry, the V and J calls and clone size follow TCRdb and not the study's own pipeline. This sample's table contains 440,000 or so distinct CDR3 sequences. The ten largest clones add up to around 2.4% of the sample.

From each donor, an approximately 2.4 ml peripheral blood sample was drawn into PAXgene tubes and stored at -80 degrees C. Without any T cell sorting, total RNA was extracted from whole blood using the PAXgene blood miRNA kit on an automated QIAcube. Peripheral blood from monozygotic twin pairs, either concordant or discordant for inflammatory bowel disease, underwent deep TCRalpha and TCRbeta repertoire profiling that used unique molecular barcoding. Smoking habits were recorded for all twin pairs, and each individual was classified as a current, former or never smoker. CDR1 and CDR2 are drawn from the germline V gene: SGHVS, FNYEAQ. From its cysteine to its phenylalanine, the CDR3 spans 12 amino acids. DNA is not recorded here. Findings and caveats that apply to the study as a whole: Compared with healthy twins, IBD patients shared fewer clonotypes with other individuals, and the difference was most pronounced in patients with signs of disease activity. Because patients received different immunosuppressive treatments, the repertoires may have picked up extra background noise and variability between individuals. IBD patients had lower TCRbeta repertoire diversity, measured by the inverse Simpson index, than their healthy co-twins. No single strong signal or clonotype linked to IBD turned up in the results, so the idea that one exists was not supported. The analysis was unable to tell different T cell subtypes apart. No difference in repertoire similarity was observed between concordant and discordant twins, possibly owing to limited statistical power.

The sequence was obtained from a human donor with ulcerative colitis or Crohn's disease, or a healthy co-twin of an affected twin (not recorded which). Sequenced sample: blood. The sequence joins TRBV7-6 to TRBJ2-7; the D call of TRBD1 rests on TCRdb alone, since no DNA is present to check it. The CDR3 protein sequence reads: CASSQGGGEQYF.